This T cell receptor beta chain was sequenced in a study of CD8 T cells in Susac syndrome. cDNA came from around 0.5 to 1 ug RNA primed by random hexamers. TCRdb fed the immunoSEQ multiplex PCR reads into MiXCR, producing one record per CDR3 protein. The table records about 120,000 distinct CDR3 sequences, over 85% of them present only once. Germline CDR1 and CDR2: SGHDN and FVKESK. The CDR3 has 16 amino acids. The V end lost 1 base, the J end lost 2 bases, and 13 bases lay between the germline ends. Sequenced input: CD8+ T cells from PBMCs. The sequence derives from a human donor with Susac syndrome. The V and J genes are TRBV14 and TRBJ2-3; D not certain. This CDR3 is CASSQGSSYYTDTQYF. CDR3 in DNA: TGTGCCAGCAGCCAAGGCAGTAGCTACTACACAGATACGCAGTATTTT.